A single sample is the source of the 30 T cell receptor beta chains below, sequenced in a study of beta chain features in type 1 diabetes. Overall study results and limits: Shorter TCRB CDR3s, moderately but significantly so, marked every one of the four CD4+ subsets in Type 1 diabetes patients.

Expressed TCRB transcripts were sequenced after all isolated RNA was converted to cDNA. Profiling relied on immunoSEQ multiplex PCR, and the TCRdb table lists in-frame clones only, not all of them. The table records over 600,000 clones, around 12% of them present only once. These TCRs are of unknown antigen specificity. Sequenced: naive CD4+ T cells from blood. Receptor source: a man aged 30 to 45 with type 1 diabetes.

The gene calls are TRBV5-1 and TRBJ2-3; 13 positions agree with TRBD2. This CDR3 comprises 17 residues. The V gene's germline CDR1 is SGHRS and CDR2 YFSETQ. The ends lost 0 bases at V and 3 bases at J; junction bases unmatched: 4. The CDR3 reads CASSLAAGLAGTDTQYF. The CDR3 DNA follows: TGCGCCAGCAGCTTGGCCGCGGGACTAGCGGGGACAGATACGCAGTATTTT.

In this sample, this clone turned up a few times. The chain uses TRBV10-1 and TRBJ1-6, with D hard to call. The CDR3 is 14 residues long. V gave up 2 bases and J gave up 10 bases, with 12 bases separating them. Germline CDR1 reads WNHNN; CDR2 reads SYGVQD (reference sequence). This CDR3 reads CASSEGVVASPLHF. The DNA for the CDR3 is TGCGCCAGCAGTGAGGGTGTAGTGGCGTCACCCCTCCACTTT.

This chain uses TRBV2 with TRBJ2-3; D uncertain. Germline CDR1 SNHLY, CDR2 FYNNEI. This CDR3 region has 13 residues. Trimming stripped 8 bases from V and 5 bases from J, with 14 bases between. The CDR3: CASQNGREDTQYF. The CDR3 nucleotides read TGTGCCAGCCAAAACGGGCGCGAAGATACGCAGTATTTT.

This chain joins TRBV4-3 and TRBJ2-1, with D hard to call. The CDR3 length is 16 residues. Germline V CDR1 and CDR2: LGHNA, YSLEER. Trimming took 1 base from V and 0 from J, leaving 10 bases between them. This CDR3 is CASSQAATRSYNEQFF. DNA of the CDR3: TGCGCCAGCAGCCAAGCCGCTACTCGCTCCTACAATGAGCAGTTCTTC.

This chain joins TRBV29-1 and TRBJ2-1; perhaps TRBD1 as D (6 bases). Germline V gene sequence: CDR1 SQVTM, CDR2 ANQGSEA. The CDR3 totals 12 residues. V was pared by 3 bases and J by 12 bases, with 15 bases between. CDR3 loop: CSVDTRGLVQFF. The CDR3 DNA follows: TGCAGCGTTGACACGAGGGGGTTAGTGCAGTTCTTC.

Only a few counts were recorded for this clone. The chain employs TRBV9 and TRBJ2-7; D gene unclear. The V and J ends lost 0 bases and 4 bases respectively, with 11 bases between them. CDR1 and CDR2 (germline): SGDLS, YYNGEE. The CDR3 has 14 amino acids. The CDR3 spells CASSVEENKYEQYF. The CDR3 bases are TGTGCCAGCAGCGTAGAAGAAAACAAGTACGAGCAGTACTTC.

This clone was seen only a few times. The chain is built from TRBV7-9 and TRBJ1-1; tentative D call: TRBD1 (5 bases). The germline V gene encodes CDR1 SEHNR and CDR2 FQNEAQ (reference sequence). The V gene lost 5 bases and the J gene lost 5 bases, with 15 bases spanning the gap. The CDR3 is 14 amino acids. The CDR3 nucleotides read TGTGCCAGCAGCAGGCATGAGGGGAATACTGAAGCTTTCTTT. Its protein is CASSRHEGNTEAFF.

This clone was seen only a few times. The CDR3 protein is CASTAFTGHEQYF. The CDR3 nucleotides read TGTGCCAGCACAGCGTTCACGGGCCACGAGCAGTACTTC. The chain employs TRBV2 and TRBJ2-7; D remains unclear. Trimming removed 7 bases at V and 5 bases at J, with 15 bases between. CDR3 size: 13 residues. Germline values: CDR1 SNHLY, CDR2 FYNNEI.

The rearrangement joins TRBV28 to TRBJ1-2, with 9 bases that match TRBD1. Trimming at V came to 8 bases and at J to 7 bases, leaving 14 bases not matched to a gene. Looked up from germline, CDR1 is MDHEN and CDR2 is SYDVKM. CDR3 length: 15 amino acids. The CDR3 DNA sequence: TGTGCCAGCGACAGCGCCGGGACAGGGTCTGCTGGCTACACCTTC. Protein product: CASDSAGTGSAGYTF.

This chain links TRBV29-1 with TRBJ2-5, with 8 nucleotides matching TRBD1. Germline CDR1 is SQVTM and CDR2 is ANQGSEA. V dropped 4 bases and J dropped 5; count of bases not matched to a gene: 6. The CDR3 extends over 13 amino acids. The CDR3 protein is CSVGQGAWETQYF. Written as DNA, the CDR3 is TGCAGCGTTGGGCAGGGGGCGTGGGAGACCCAGTACTTC.

CDR3 nucleotides: TGTGCCAGTAGTATAGCCCCGGGCGCTAACTATGGCTACACCTTC. It encodes CASSIAPGANYGYTF. The chain joins TRBV19 to TRBJ1-2; no clear D gene. The germline CDR1 and CDR2 sequences are LNHDA and SQIVND (reference sequence). There are 15 residues in the CDR3. V was shortened by 1 base and J by 0 bases, with 9 bases between the two germline ends.

This rearrangement joins TRBV10-3 to TRBJ1-1; D remains ambiguous. There are 15 residues in the CDR3. CDR1 is ENHRY, CDR2 SYGVKD, per germline. Trimming took off 1 base at V and 1 base at J, with 10 bases between the two ends. The CDR3 bases are TGTGCCATCAGTGAGTATCGGCCGGAGAACACTGAAGCTTTCTTT. It codes for CAISEYRPENTEAFF.

The chain uses TRBV28 and TRBJ1-2, with D hard to call. Looked up from germline, CDR1 is MDHEN and CDR2 is SYDVKM. Trimming removed 6 bases at V and 7 bases at J, with 9 bases between. The CDR3 has 11 amino acids. DNA for the CDR3: TGTGCCAGCAGCGGGATTCGTGGCTACACCTTC. It yields the protein CASSGIRGYTF.

This chain uses TRBV11-2 with TRBJ1-5; 7 bases map to TRBD1. Unmatched junction bases numbered 8, after V lost 5 bases and J lost 7 bases. The germline V gene encodes CDR1 SGHAT and CDR2 FQNNGV. The CDR3 totals 14 residues. The CDR3 is CASSPDREGQPQHF. Written as DNA, the CDR3 is TGTGCCAGCAGCCCCGACAGGGAAGGACAGCCCCAGCATTTT.

This clone was picked up a small number of times. The chain uses TRBV9 and TRBJ2-2, with a possible D match to TRBD2 (6 bases). This CDR3 has 14 residues. Germline V CDR1 and CDR2: SGDLS, YYNGEE. V lost 6 bases, J lost 6 bases, and 15 bases lay in between. This chain's CDR3 is CASTGREGPGELFF. CDR3 nucleotides: TGTGCCAGCACCGGGAGAGAGGGACCCGGGGAGCTGTTTTTT.

The chain has TRBV18 and TRBJ1-2, with TRBD1 matching over 7 bases. CDR3 length equals 15 residues. The germline V gene encodes CDR1 KGHSH and CDR2 LQKENI. The V and J ends lost 3 bases and 4 bases, in that order; junction bases with no gene match: 8. CDR3 DNA: TGTGCCAGCTCACCCCTCCGGACAGGAACCTATGGCTACACCTTC. Encoded protein: CASSPLRTGTYGYTF.

This clone has more than one count but fewer than ten. The chain employs TRBV11-3 and TRBJ2-3; 9 nucleotides match TRBD2. Per the germline V gene, CDR1 is SGHNT and CDR2 is YENEEA. The trim removed 1 base at V and 0 bases at J, leaving 5 bases unmatched. There are 17 residues in the CDR3. CDR3 sequence: CASSLGGTSLSTDTQYF. The CDR3 DNA sequence: TGTGCCAGCAGCTTAGGTGGGACTAGCCTTAGCACAGATACGCAGTATTTT.

This clone was found a few times. V usage is TRBV6-5 and J usage is TRBJ2-3, with D perhaps TRBD1 or TRBD2 (5 bases each). The CDR3 runs to 11 residues. Germline V lookup: CDR1 MNHEY, CDR2 SVGAGI. V shed 10 bases and J shed 8 bases, with 13 bases lying between them. CDR3 in amino acids: CATRDRRTQYF. The DNA for the CDR3 is TGTGCCACTAGGGACCGACGTACGCAGTATTTT.

This clone was seen more than once but under ten times. V usage is TRBV28 and J usage is TRBJ2-1; 7 nucleotides match TRBD1. Germline V gene sequence: CDR1 MDHEN, CDR2 SYDVKM. J was trimmed by 7 bases and V by 4 bases; bases with no gene match: 7. The length of the CDR3 is 14 residues. The CDR3 sequence is CASSSFSDRNEQFF. For the CDR3, the DNA is TGTGCCAGCAGTTCCTTCTCGGACAGGAATGAGCAGTTCTTC.

A few counts support this clone. This sequence joins TRBV12-5 and TRBJ2-3; tentatively, D is TRBD1 or TRBD2 (5 bases each). CDR1 LGHNT and CDR2 FRNRAP come from the germline V gene. V was clipped by 2 bases and J by 4 bases, with 16 bases between them. The length of the CDR3 is 16 residues. As DNA, the CDR3 is TGTGCTAGTGGTTTGTACAGGACACGGGGTGCAGATACGCAGTATTTT. Amino acids: CASGLYRTRGADTQYF.

This sequence joins TRBV7-9 and TRBJ2-1, with 13 bases aligning to TRBD2. Trimming removed 5 bases from V and 8 bases from J; junction bases left unmatched: 15. CDR3 length equals 18 residues. Germline assignment: CDR1 SEHNR and CDR2 FQNEAQ (reference sequence). CDR3 in amino acids: CASSTRWTSGGEVDEQFF. In nucleotides, the CDR3 is TGTGCCAGCAGCACTCGCTGGACTAGCGGGGGAGAGGTAGATGAGCAGTTCTTC.

The DNA for the CDR3 is TGTGCCAGCAGCGTAGATGGCAGGGGACCGCAGCCCCAGCATTTT. Protein: CASSVDGRGPQPQHF. The V gene is TRBV9, the J gene TRBJ1-5; a weak D match, TRBD1 (6 bases). Trimming cost V 0 bases and J 7 bases, with 14 bases left between them. The CDR3 spans 15 residues. Germline-derived CDR1 and CDR2 are SGDLS and YYNGEE.

The chain couples TRBV11-3 to TRBJ2-2; D is ambiguous. CDR1 is SGHNT, CDR2 YENEEA, per germline. CDR3 size: 16 residues. The germline V and J ends were trimmed by 3 bases and 0 bases, with 11 bases remaining between them. Here the CDR3 DNA reads TGTGCCAGCAGCTTGAGCCGTACCGCGAACACCGGGGAGCTGTTTTTT. It encodes CASSLSRTANTGELFF.

In its sample, this clone was seen a few times. The chain employs TRBV9 and TRBJ1-5; a weak D match, TRBD1 (5 bases). V lost 0 bases and J lost 4, with 8 bases in between. Germline loops: CDR1 SGDLS, CDR2 YYNGEE. The CDR3 consists of 14 residues. This chain's CDR3 is CASSVGDGNQPQHF. The CDR3 bases are TGTGCCAGCAGCGTAGGGGACGGGAATCAGCCCCAGCATTTT.

The rearrangement uses TRBV7-2 and TRBJ2-1; TRBD2 agrees at 13 bases. With V trimmed by 5 bases and J by 9 bases, 16 bases remained unmatched. The CDR3 covers 18 residues. Looked up from germline, CDR1 is SGHTA and CDR2 is FQGNSA. CDR3: CASSLDPGLAGFHGEQFF. For the CDR3, the DNA is TGTGCCAGCAGCCTCGACCCGGGACTAGCGGGGTTTCACGGTGAGCAGTTCTTC.

This clone was seen a handful of times. The chain couples TRBV9 to TRBJ2-1; the match to TRBD1 covers 8 bases. Germline CDR1 SGDLS, CDR2 YYNGEE. The CDR3 extends over 16 amino acids. With 4 bases clipped from V and 7 bases from J, the junction kept 13 bases outside the gene matches. The CDR3 spells CASSLRGAGGNNEQFF. CDR3 coding DNA: TGTGCCAGCAGCCTACGTGGGGCAGGGGGCAATAATGAGCAGTTCTTC.

This clone has just a few counts. The chain recombines TRBV28 with TRBJ2-3, with 8 bases aligning to TRBD2. Trimming removed 6 bases from V and 1 base from J; junction bases left unmatched: 9. The CDR3 sequence is 16 residues long. Per germline, CDR1 MDHEN and CDR2 SYDVKM. The CDR3 spells CASSPLGRGGTDTQYF. The CDR3 DNA sequence: TGTGCCAGCAGCCCCCTGGGGCGGGGGGGCACAGATACGCAGTATTTT.

This chain uses TRBV29-1 with TRBJ2-2; 11 positions agree with TRBD1. Germline loops: CDR1 SQVTM, CDR2 ANQGSEA. V gave up 7 bases and J gave up 6 bases; unmatched junction bases: 7. The CDR3 has 14 residues. CDR3 amino acids: CSGRTGGSAGELFF. CDR3 DNA: TGCAGCGGCCGGACAGGGGGCTCGGCCGGGGAGCTGTTTTTT.

The chain combines TRBV9 with TRBJ2-7; no clear D. The CDR3 totals 16 residues. Germline lookup yields CDR1 SGDLS and CDR2 YYNGEE. The germline V and J ends were trimmed by 2 bases and 1 base, with 16 bases remaining between them. This CDR3 reads CASSVSGSFESYEQYF. CDR3 coding DNA: TGTGCCAGCAGCGTGTCCGGCAGCTTTGAATCCTACGAGCAGTACTTC.

The chain uses TRBV14 and TRBJ2-1, with 10 bases lining up with TRBD2. This CDR3 is built from 16 residues. The J segment lost 1 base and the V segment lost 6 bases, leaving 6 bases of the junction unmatched. Germline CDR1 and CDR2: SGHDN and FVKESK. CDR3 amino acids: CASRHSGGQSYNEQFF. The CDR3 nucleotides are TGTGCCAGCAGACATAGCGGGGGGCAATCCTACAATGAGCAGTTCTTC.